A single sample gave rise to the 18 T cell receptor beta chains below, sequenced in a study of T cells in Graves' hyperthyroidism and ophthalmopathy. TCR beta CDR3 regions were amplified from RNA transcripts. HTBI primers were employed in a first-round RT-PCR of the TCR CDR3. TCRdb ran MiXCR on the multiplex PCR reads and lists one entry per CDR3 protein. The sample lists 550,000 to 600,000 distinct CDR3 sequences; roughly 50% were seen once. Sequences were obtained from peripheral blood or thyroid tissue (not recorded which). These receptors were collected from an adult woman with Graves' disease, either hyperthyroidism or ophthalmopathy (not recorded which).

This clonotype was recorded at least ten times. V usage is TRBV19 and J usage is TRBJ1-5, with TRBD1 identical over 8 bases. Per the germline V gene, CDR1 is LNHDA and CDR2 is SQIVND (reference sequence). There are 16 residues in the CDR3. V lost 5 bases and J lost 0; bases outside the gene matches: 6. The chain's CDR3 is CASSRRTGSSNQPQHF. Written as DNA, the CDR3 is TGTGCCAGTAGTCGTCGGACAGGGTCTAGCAATCAGCCCCAGCATTTT.

The rearrangement uses TRBV12-3 or TRBV12-4 and TRBJ1-1; no firm D call. Between the trimmed V and J ends, which lost 4 bases and 4 bases, there was a span of 7 bases. The CDR3 loop spans 12 amino acids. CDR3 loop: CASSWPGTEAFF. CDR3 sequence (DNA): TGTGCCAGCAGTTGGCCGGGCACTGAAGCTTTCTTT.

The V and J genes are TRBV2 and TRBJ1-2; 8 nucleotides match TRBD1. The CDR3 consists of 14 residues. CDR1 is SNHLY, CDR2 FYNNEI, per germline. The V and J ends lost 7 bases and 2 bases, in that order; junction bases with no gene match: 6. The CDR3 DNA reads as TGTGCCAGCAAAGACAGGGGTTTCAACTATGGCTACACCTTC. It yields the protein CASKDRGFNYGYTF. Full variable domain (missing parts from reference TRBV2 and TRBJ1-2): EPEVTQTPSHQVTQMGQEVILRCVPISNHLYFYWYRQILGQKVEFLVSFYNNEISEKSEIFDDQFSVERPDGSNFTLKIRSTKLEDSAMYFCASKDRGFNYGYTFGSGTRLTVV.

The CDR3 DNA reads TGTGCCAGCAGTGAACGCGGGCTTATAAAACTCTACGAGCAGTACTTC. Translating gives CASSERGLIKLYEQYF. The genes are TRBV2 and TRBJ2-7, with D perhaps TRBD2 (5 bases). The germline gives CDR1 SNHLY, CDR2 FYNNEI. The CDR3 sequence is 16 residues long. Between the trimmed V and J ends, which lost 2 bases and 3 bases, there was a span of 17 bases.

Points on this clonotype: Germline and junction disagree at one end, which may indicate a read error. This chain links TRBV7-7 with TRBJ2-5; 7 nucleotides match TRBD2. This CDR3 is 14 amino acids long. The germline gives CDR1 SSHAT, CDR2 FNYEAQ (reference sequence). CDR3 nucleotide sequence: TGTGCTAGCAGCTTAGGTCTAGCGGTGGAGACCCAGTACTTC. This encodes CASSLGLAVETQYF.

This clonotype showed up many times. The chain couples TRBV30 to TRBJ1-2, with D unclear. Germline lookup yields CDR1 GTSNPN and CDR2 SVGIG (reference sequence). Deletions cut 5 bases from V and 5 bases from J, with 9 bases between. CDR3 length equals 11 residues. DNA for the CDR3: TGTGCCTGGGACTTAGGGTATGGCTACACCTTC. Translation: CAWDLGYGYTF.

The genes are TRBV7-3 and TRBJ1-1, with TRBD1 as a possible D gene (5 bases). Germline V gene sequence: CDR1 SGHTA, CDR2 FQGTGA. CDR3 length equals 13 residues. V shed 3 bases and J shed 11 bases, with 16 bases lying between them. The CDR3 DNA is TGTGCCAGCAGCTTCCCCGGGGCAGGCTCCGCTTTCTTT. It encodes CASSFPGAGSAFF.

The V call is TRBV7-2, the J call TRBJ2-3; D unresolved. V was trimmed by 2 bases and J by 3 bases, leaving 15 bases between them. The germline gives CDR1 SGHTA, CDR2 FQGNSA. CDR3 length: 16 amino acids. The CDR3 nucleotides are TGTGCCAGCAGCTTATTAACAGAAGGGTTGACAGATACGCAGTATTTT. It encodes CASSLLTEGLTDTQYF.

Notes on this clonotype: This may arise from a read error, as a much more abundant clone is one base away. V is TRBV7-9 and J is TRBJ1-5; D is uncertain. The CDR3 spans 16 residues. CDR1 is SEHNR and CDR2 is FQNEAQ in the germline V gene (reference sequence). With 9 bases removed from V and 7 bases from J, the gap between germline ends came to 25 bases. The CDR3 DNA reads TGTGCCAGTAGTACCGTTAGACACCATGGGAAGCAGCCCCAGCATTTT. Translating gives CASSTVRHHGKQPQHF.

The chain joins TRBV10-3 to TRBJ1-3; the match to TRBD1 covers 7 bases. The germline V gene has CDR1 ENHRY and CDR2 SYGVKD. J gave up 0 bases and V 6 bases, and 2 bases lay outside the gene matches. The CDR3 spans 14 residues. As DNA, the CDR3 is TGTGCCATCAGGGGGACAGCCTCTGGAAACACCATATATTTT. The encoded protein is CAIRGTASGNTIYF.

This clonotype was observed a handful of times. The chain is built from TRBV15 and TRBJ2-7; D may correspond to TRBD1 or TRBD2 (5 bases each). The CDR3 contains 14 residues. CDR1 and CDR2 (germline): LNHNV, YYDKDF (reference sequence). V lost 4 bases and J lost 2, with 12 bases in between. CDR3 sequence reads: CATSKEMGAYEQYF. CDR3 nucleotide sequence: TGTGCCACCAGCAAGGAGATGGGGGCCTACGAGCAGTACTTC.

This clonotype was counted a few times. The V gene is TRBV9, the J gene TRBJ2-2; D gene ambiguous. Germline CDR1 and CDR2: SGDLS and YYNGEE. This CDR3 has 13 amino acids. V was clipped by 4 bases and J by 6 bases, with 10 bases between them. The DNA for the CDR3 is TGTGCCAGCAGCCCATCGTGGTCCGGGGAGCTGTTTTTT. Amino acid sequence: CASSPSWSGELFF.

This clonotype was observed many times. This chain connects TRBV11-2 to TRBJ2-7; D is undetermined. Trimming shortened V by 6 bases and J by 4 bases, and 10 bases separated the two germline ends. Germline CDR1 is SGHAT and CDR2 is FQNNGV. This CDR3 has 12 amino acids. The CDR3 sequence: CASRHIGYEQYF. The CDR3 DNA sequence: TGTGCCAGCAGACATATAGGTTACGAGCAGTACTTC. Full variable domain (remainder filled in from reference TRBV11-2 and TRBJ2-7): EAGVAQSPRYKIIEKRQSVAFWCNPISGHATLYWYQQILGQGPKLLIQFQNNGVVDDSQLPKDRFSAERLKGVDSTLKIQPAKLEDSAVYLCASRHIGYEQYFGPGTRLTVT.

This clonotype was seen many times. The chain has TRBV29-1 and TRBJ2-7; TRBD2 might be the D (5 bases). The germline V gene has CDR1 SQVTM and CDR2 ANQGSEA. The CDR3 is 11 amino acids. V was cut by 7 bases and J by 6 bases, with 13 bases left in between. The CDR3 spells CSAGKGREQYF. The CDR3 DNA is TGCAGCGCCGGGAAGGGTCGCGAGCAGTACTTC.

V and J are TRBV7-9 and TRBJ2-7, with a possible D match to TRBD1 (6 bases). Germline V gene data show CDR1 as SEHNR and CDR2 as FQNEAQ (reference sequence). The CDR3 contains 14 residues. The ends were cut back, 0 bases at V and 3 bases at J, with 9 bases in the middle. CDR3 sequence: CASSLAAGVYEQYF. In DNA form, the CDR3 reads TGTGCCAGCAGCTTAGCAGCAGGGGTCTACGAGCAGTACTTC.

There are many counts of this clonotype. V gene TRBV4-1 combines with J gene TRBJ1-1, with D possibly being TRBD1 (6 bases). The ends were cut back, 4 bases at V and 7 bases at J, with 19 bases in the middle. CDR1 is MGHRA and CDR2 is YSYEKL in the germline V gene. The CDR3 spans 15 residues. CDR3 sequence reads: CASSRPGGGDIEAFF. The CDR3 DNA follows: TGCGCCAGCAGCCGCCCAGGTGGGGGGGACATTGAAGCTTTCTTT.

The chain carries TRBV2 and TRBJ1-5, with a tentative D call TRBD1 (6 bases). Germline CDR1 reads SNHLY; CDR2 reads FYNNEI. The CDR3 sequence is 12 residues long. The CDR3 sequence is CAEQGLNQPQHF. DNA of the CDR3: TGTGCTGAACAGGGTCTCAATCAGCCCCAGCATTTT. Supplemented by reference TRBV2 and TRBJ1-5, the full variable domain reads EPEVTQTPSHQVTQMGQEVILRCVPISNHLYFYWYRQILGQKVEFLVSFYNNEISEKSEIFDDQFSVERPDGSNFTLKIRSTKLEDSAMYFCAEQGLNQPQHFGDGTRLSIL.

The V call is TRBV19, the J call TRBJ1-5; 7 bases are shared with TRBD1. The V gene's germline CDR1 is LNHDA and CDR2 SQIVND (reference sequence). The ends lost 10 bases at V and 4 bases at J; junction bases unmatched: 7. The CDR3 is made up of 13 amino acids. CDR3 DNA: TGTGCCACGCGGGACAGATATAATCAGCCCCAGCATTTT. Amino acid sequence: CATRDRYNQPQHF.